What follows describes a single T cell receptor (beta chain). The antigen remains unidentified. These data are taken from a study of CD8+ T cells in alopecia areata. V was cut by 0 bases and J by 4 bases, with 8 bases left in between. CDR1 is SGHRS, CDR2 YFSETQ, per germline. The length of the CDR3 is 14 residues. Regarding the study as a whole: Normal scalp showed lower clonality than lesional scalp, especially alopecia totalis/universalis.

Sample treatment: oral pan-JAK inhibitor, 5-10 mg twice daily. The investigators collected lesional scalp punch biopsies and peripheral blood from alopecia areata patients. cDNA serving as the sequencing template came from extracted, reverse transcribed RNA. Sequencing was performed with immunoSEQ multiplex PCR; in TCRdb, only in-frame clones are kept and a portion is missing. This table has 150,000 to 250,000 clones, about 62% appearing once. The sample here was CD4+ T cells sorted from blood, taken at week 24, from a patient treated with tofacitinib. The chain couples TRBV5-1 to TRBJ2-1, with D possibly being TRBD1 (6 bases). The source is a human donor with alopecia areata. CDR3 nucleotide sequence: TGCGCCAGCAGCTTGGGGGACACATACAATGAGCAGTTCTTC. This sequence encodes CASSLGDTYNEQFF.